This section outlines one TCR beta chain sequence together with its context. Germline assignment: CDR1 SGDLS and CDR2 YYNGEE. With V trimmed by 4 bases and J by 2 bases, 14 bases remained unmatched. The CDR3 length is 19 residues. Profiling relied on immunoSEQ multiplex PCR, and the TCRdb table lists in-frame clones only, not all of them. The table records about 60,000 clones, less than 85% of them present only once. This sample is drawn from a study of blood T cell repertoires in COVID-19. Study in general: In each case, the material was cDNA or gDNA derived from T cells, B-cell-depleted T cells, or PBMCs.

Source material: peripheral blood. The receptor's source is a human donor in a cohort sampled during active COVID-19. The rearrangement links TRBV9 to TRBJ2-7, with 14 bases fitting TRBD2. CDR3 nucleotides: TGTGCCAGCAGCCTTCCGACTAGCGGGAGGGAAAAAATTACCTACGAGCAGTACTTC. As protein: CASSLPTSGREKITYEQYF.